This paragraph covers one TCR beta chain sequence. This sample was included in a study of blood T cell repertoires in COVID-19. Between the trimmed V and J ends, which lost 8 bases and 0 bases, there was a span of 8 bases. Germline CDR1 WNHNN, CDR2 SYGVQD (reference sequence). The CDR3 length is 13 residues. Generated by immunoSEQ multiplex PCR, the TCRdb table keeps only in-frame clones and is missing some. The table records 250,000 to 300,000 clones, about nine tenths of them present only once. The TCR sequence derives from a woman aged 60-75 years with acute or convalescent COVID-19. Sequencing was done on a sample of peripheral blood. The rearrangement uses TRBV10-1 and TRBJ1-3; no definite D call. The CDR3, as DNA: TGCGCCAGCCCCAGTATCTCTGGAAACACCATATATTTT. It codes for CASPSISGNTIYF.